This T cell receptor (beta chain) is drawn from a study of metastatic and nonmetastatic thyroid tumors. This clone has only a few counts. Patients were all untreated before their thyroid surgery. The CDR3 sequence is 16 residues long. Germline CDR1 is MNHEY and CDR2 is SVGEGT. Trimming removed 2 bases at V and 0 bases at J, with 12 bases between. TCRdb redid the clone calls on the PCR reads using MiXCR. Of 30,000 to 35,000 clones in the sample, approximately 34% were seen once. The rearrangement joins TRBV6-2 or TRBV6-3 to TRBJ2-3, with D possibly matching TRBD2 (6 bases). The clonotype originates from a female donor with papillary thyroid cancer or a benign thyroid nodule (not recorded which). Some clones in this sample may be carry-over from other donors' samples. Sequencing was carried out using tumor tissue. As DNA, the CDR3 is TGTGCCAGCAGTTACGGAGGGGCCACAAGCACAGATACGCAGTATTTT. Amino acids: CASSYGGATSTDTQYF.